The rows below give T cell receptor beta chains drawn from one sample of a study of PD-1 blockade in classical Hodgkin lymphoma. Here immunoSEQ multiplex PCR was the method, and the copy in TCRdb shows in-frame clones only, minus some. This table holds approximately 31,000 clones, approximately 79% found once. This specimen was CD4+ T cells from blood, taken before the fourth cycle of nivolumab. The receptors were gathered from a human donor with classical Hodgkin lymphoma. Each CDR3 is given with its conserved first and last residue. Size tells how often a clone was seen (once, few, many) or the class of an expanded clone, and some rows leave it out.

clone_size | v_call | cdr3_length | cdr3_aa
. | TRBV6-6 | 15 | CASSYGTADPYEQYF
. | TRBV7-2 | 15 | CASSLGQTLTYEQYF
. | TRBV6-1 | 13 | CASRGQKGGGYTF
. | TRBV7-2 | 14 | CASSLTTGYQPQHF
. | TRBV18 | 14 | CASSPRQGNNEQFF
. | TRBV19 | 14 | CASSHSGGSEKLFF
. | TRBV2 | 13 | CASGRGPNYEQYF
. | TRBV23-1 | 14 | CASSQSRGTDTQYF
. | TRBV19 | 15 | CASKGAGASNQPQHF
. | TRBV5-1 | 16 | CASSSPPRGTNTEAFF
. | TRBV11-2 | 13 | CASSLERKNIQYF
. | TRBV30 | 13 | CAWSVGSPDTQYF
. | TRBV11-2 | 12 | CASSFLGQPQHF
. | TRBV7-6 | 16 | CASSLFRQGNTGELFF
few | TRBV28 | 11 | CASSLSQPQHF
. | TRBV28 | 15 | CASSWTGQLTDTQYF
few | TRBV30 | 16 | CAGDRGLSSYNSPLHF
. | TRBV7-8 | 15 | CASSLEARGGNTIYF
. | TRBV7-9 | 14 | CASSLGQPTDTQYF
. | TRBV6-5 | 15 | CASRGQGAGDTEAFF
. | TRBV11-2 | 14 | CASRPGPGNYGYTF
. | TRBV7-9 | 15 | CASSLTGGVGNTIYF
. | TRBV5-1 | 15 | CASSLGTGVNYGYTF
. | TRBV28 | 15 | CASSNSPEAPYGYTF
. | TRBV19 | 20 | CASSIDLWTGQPDRNQPQHF
. | TRBV15 | 16 | CATSRARDSLKDGYTF
. | TRBV7-2 | 15 | CASSLLGLDQETQYF
. | TRBV2 | 15 | CASTWTSGGQETQYF
once | TRBV7-8 | 15 | CASSWRGDNTDTQYF
. | TRBV11-2 | 12 | CASSTGNQPQHF
few | TRBV29-1 | 14 | CSVRTSVGTGELFF
. | TRBV30 | 12 | CAWSQQGNTIYF
. | TRBV11-2 | 15 | CASSEILGGTYEQYF
few | TRBV19 | 11 | CASQGVYEQYF
. | TRBV27 | 18 | CASSPWTPLTGANQPQHF
. | TRBV27 | 14 | CASSAGGVYTEAFF
. | TRBV7-2 | 16 | CASSLEAGASRNEQFF
. | TRBV5-1 | 15 | CASSVGQGYTGELFF
. | TRBV10-2 | 17 | CASSGQGDFLHGGELFF
. | TRBV7-2 | 12 | CASSLVNRGAFF
. | TRBV4-1 | 13 | CASSQDWTTTLHF
. | TRBV4-3 | 16 | CASSQDPTGEIYEQYF
. | TRBV11-3 | 14 | CASSLEGVGDEQFF
. | TRBV7-9 | 14 | CASAYGTGTNIQYF
. | TRBV30 | 14 | CAWSVEGGSYGYTF
. | TRBV5-1 | 14 | CASSLIGAGNIQYF